The 30 T cell receptor beta chains in this list originate from one sample, sequenced in a study of blood T cell repertoires in COVID-19. This table comes from immunoSEQ multiplex PCR, and its TCRdb copy is limited to in-frame clones, with some not included. The table has 100,000 or so clones, around four fifths seen once. Sequencing was performed on peripheral blood. The source of these receptors is a woman in her 70s with active or convalescent COVID-19.

This clone is a singleton in its sample. The V call is TRBV5-6, the J call TRBJ2-1, with 7 bases aligning to TRBD1. Germline V CDR1 and CDR2: SGHDT, YYEEEE. The V gene end was trimmed by 3 bases and the J gene end by 3 bases; junction bases not matched to a gene: 6. CDR3 length: 15 amino acids. CDR3 DNA sequence: TGTGCCAGCAGCTACTCCGGGACAGTCTACAATGAGCAGTTCTTC. Its translation: CASSYSGTVYNEQFF.

This clone has a single count. The rearrangement links TRBV12-3 or TRBV12-4 to TRBJ2-1, with D unclear. The CDR3 spans 13 residues. The V and J ends lost 2 bases and 10 bases respectively, with 12 bases between them. CDR3 loop: CASSLSLPQEQFF. The DNA of the CDR3 is TGTGCCAGCAGTTTATCACTACCACAAGAGCAGTTCTTC.

The CDR3: CASRERDFSNQPQHF. The CDR3 coding sequence is TGTGCCAGCAGAGAAAGGGACTTTAGCAATCAGCCCCAGCATTTT. The chain has TRBV6-6 and TRBJ1-5; a weak D match, TRBD1 (5 bases). Germline V gives CDR1 MNHNY, CDR2 SVGAGI (reference sequence). This CDR3 region has 15 residues. V was clipped by 6 bases and J by 0 bases, with 12 bases between them.

The J gene is TRBJ1-2, the V gene TRBV18, with TRBD1 as a possible D gene (6 bases). Trimming stripped 1 base from V and 12 bases from J, with 12 bases between. The CDR3 length is 12 residues. Looked up from germline, CDR1 is KGHSH and CDR2 is LQKENI. CDR3: CASSPQEGGHTF. The CDR3, as DNA: TGTGCCAGCTCACCACAGGAAGGGGGACACACCTTC.

The chain joins TRBV5-1 to TRBJ1-4; TRBD1 aligns across 9 bases. The CDR3 runs to 14 residues. Germline V gene data show CDR1 as SGHRS and CDR2 as YFSETQ. Losses at the gene ends were 4 bases for V and 8 bases for J; bases not matched to a gene: 6. In nucleotides, the CDR3 is TGCGCCAGCAGCGCGGGACAGGGCACCGAAAAACTGTTTTTT. It is translated as CASSAGQGTEKLFF.

The chain employs TRBV7-2 and TRBJ1-4, with no clear D. There are 13 residues in the CDR3. Germline CDR1 SGHTA, CDR2 FQGNSA. V was pared by 2 bases and J by 8 bases, with 9 bases between. CDR3 nucleotides: TGTGCCAGCAGCTTATTCTACGGGGAAAAACTGTTTTTT. Residues: CASSLFYGEKLFF.

The chain employs TRBV4-3 and TRBJ2-3; 13 bases align to TRBD2. This CDR3 is built from 18 residues. The germline V gene has CDR1 LGHNA and CDR2 YSLEER. The V segment lost 3 bases and the J segment 1 base; nucleotides outside the gene matches: 7. The CDR3 DNA reads as TGCGCCAGCAGCCAGGCAACTAGCGGGGGGGCTCGCACAGATACGCAGTATTTT. Its protein product is CASSQATSGGARTDTQYF.

This rearrangement joins TRBV3-1 (or the pseudogene TRBV3-2) to TRBJ2-7; 9 bases agree with TRBD1. Germline CDR1 and CDR2: LGHDT and YNNKEL (reference sequence). V dropped 5 bases and J dropped 5; count of bases not matched to a gene: 4. CDR3 size: 13 residues. CDR3 bases: TGTGCCAGCAGCAGACAGGGGGTTAACGAGCAGTACTTC. It specifies CASSRQGVNEQYF.

V gene TRBV19 combines with J gene TRBJ1-4; TRBD1 agrees at 10 bases. This CDR3 comprises 17 residues. The germline V gene encodes CDR1 LNHDA and CDR2 SQIVND (reference sequence). With V trimmed by 6 bases and J by 4 bases, 11 bases remained unmatched. The CDR3 nucleotides are TGTGCCAGTAGCAACCCGGGACAGGGGTACTATAATGAAAAACTGTTTTTT. It translates to CASSNPGQGYYNEKLFF.

Written as DNA, the CDR3 is TGTGCCAGCAGCCAAGATCACTGCGGGGTTTACAATGAGCAGTTCTTC. Its translation: CASSQDHCGVYNEQFF. The V call is TRBV3-1 (or the pseudogene TRBV3-2), the J call TRBJ2-1; a possible D gene is TRBD2 (6 bases). The V and J ends lost 0 bases and 4 bases respectively, with 13 bases between them. Germline-derived CDR1 and CDR2 are LGHDT and YNNKEL (reference sequence). This CDR3 is built from 16 residues.

The chain couples TRBV28 to TRBJ1-1, with a tentative D call TRBD1 (5 bases). CDR3 length: 11 amino acids. Trimming removed 7 bases from V and 12 bases from J, with 15 bases in between. Germline-derived CDR1 and CDR2 are MDHEN and SYDVKM. DNA for the CDR3: TGTGCCAGCACCCAGGGTTTCCCTTCTTTCTTT. Residues: CASTQGFPSFF. The whole variable domain, remainder taken from reference TRBV28 and TRBJ1-1, is DVKVTQSSRYLVKRTGEKVFLECVQDMDHENMFWYRQDPGLGLRLIYFSYDVKMKEKGDIPEGYSVSREKKERFSLILESASTNQTSMYLCASTQGFPSFFGQGTRLTVV.

The rearrangement joins TRBV4-2 to TRBJ2-2, with 13 bases lining up with TRBD2. Germline trimming cut 4 bases from V and 7 bases from J; bases unmatched to any gene: 9. The CDR3 has 17 residues. Looked up from germline, CDR1 is LGHNA and CDR2 is YNFKEQ. The CDR3 loop is CASSPQLAGGRSGELFF. CDR3 nucleotide sequence: TGTGCCAGCAGCCCTCAACTAGCGGGGGGGCGGAGCGGGGAGCTGTTTTTT.

The gene calls are TRBV14 and TRBJ2-2; the match to TRBD1 covers 8 bases. The CDR3 totals 17 residues. CDR1 SGHDN and CDR2 FVKESK come from the germline V gene. J was trimmed by 1 base and V by 4 bases; bases with no gene match: 8. The CDR3: CASSLNRGTGNTGELFF. The CDR3 DNA sequence: TGTGCCAGCAGCCTTAATCGGGGGACAGGGAACACCGGGGAGCTGTTTTTT.

The chain joins TRBV5-6 to TRBJ1-2; D perhaps matches TRBD1 (5 bases). Trimming stripped 0 bases from V and 0 bases from J, with 6 bases between. CDR1 is SGHDT and CDR2 is YYEEEE in the germline V gene. The CDR3 is made up of 14 amino acids. The CDR3 region has the DNA TGTGCCAGCAGCTTGGAGGGGACTAACTATGGCTACACCTTC. It is translated as CASSLEGTNYGYTF.

The chain couples TRBV28 to TRBJ1-6, with D possibly being TRBD1 (5 bases). Germline V CDR1 and CDR2: MDHEN, SYDVKM. V gave up 6 bases and J gave up 8 bases, with 8 bases separating them. The CDR3 extends over 12 amino acids. The CDR3 spells CASSPGDSPLHF. The DNA for the CDR3 is TGTGCCAGCAGCCCGGGGGATTCACCCCTCCACTTT. Using reference TRBV28 and TRBJ1-6 for the parts outside the CDR3, the full variable domain is DVKVTQSSRYLVKRTGEKVFLECVQDMDHENMFWYRQDPGLGLRLIYFSYDVKMKEKGDIPEGYSVSREKKERFSLILESASTNQTSMYLCASSPGDSPLHFGNGTRLTVT.

The chain links TRBV10-3 to TRBJ2-1; D gene ambiguous. This CDR3 has 13 amino acids. V was clipped by 2 bases and J by 7 bases, with 9 bases between them. The germline V gene encodes CDR1 ENHRY and CDR2 SYGVKD. The DNA for the CDR3 is TGTGCCATCAGTGAGCGGGTTTTTAATGAGCAGTTCTTC. It is translated as CAISERVFNEQFF.

The CDR3 region is CARGAISGANVLTF. In nucleotides, the CDR3 is TGTGCCAGAGGGGCGATTTCTGGGGCCAACGTCCTGACTTTC. The chain joins TRBV2 to TRBJ2-6; TRBD1 is a possible D gene (5 bases). Germline V CDR1 and CDR2: SNHLY, FYNNEI. The V gene lost 9 bases and the J gene lost 1 base, with 10 bases spanning the gap. The CDR3 has 14 residues.

The V call is TRBV19, the J call TRBJ2-1; D is ambiguous. Germline V CDR1 and CDR2: LNHDA, SQIVND (reference sequence). V was pared by 1 base and J by 10 bases, with 5 bases between. This CDR3 has 11 amino acids. The CDR3 spells CASSIAREQFF. DNA of the CDR3: TGTGCCAGTAGTATAGCCAGGGAGCAGTTCTTC.

V and J are TRBV3-1 (or the pseudogene TRBV3-2) and TRBJ1-6; tentatively, D is TRBD1 (6 bases). This CDR3 has 14 residues. V was trimmed by 5 bases and J by 14 bases, leaving 19 bases between them. Germline-derived CDR1 and CDR2 are LGHDT and YNNKEL (reference sequence). CDR3 protein: CASSTFVRDNTLHF. The DNA of the CDR3 is TGTGCCAGCAGCACATTCGTTCGGGACAACACCCTCCACTTT.

The gene calls are TRBV5-4 and TRBJ2-5; D might be TRBD2 (6 bases). V lost 5 bases and J lost 2, with 22 bases in between. This CDR3 spans 17 amino acids. Germline assignment: CDR1 SGHNT and CDR2 YYREEE (reference sequence). The CDR3 loop reads CASSSALRGRRQETQYF. The CDR3 DNA reads TGTGCCAGCAGTTCTGCTTTACGGGGGAGGCGACAAGAGACCCAGTACTTC.

The rearrangement links TRBV7-2 to TRBJ2-1; 12 positions agree with TRBD2. Losses at the gene ends were 1 base for V and 5 bases for J; bases not matched to a gene: 3. Germline V lookup: CDR1 SGHTA, CDR2 FQGNSA. This CDR3 contains 16 residues. DNA of the CDR3: TGTGCCAGCAGCTTAGTAGGACTAGCGGGGAACAATGAGCAGTTCTTC. Encoded protein: CASSLVGLAGNNEQFF.

J is TRBJ2-7 and V is TRBV27; possibly TRBD1 for D (5 bases). The CDR3 covers 14 residues. Trimming cost V 3 bases and J 2 bases, with 11 bases left between them. The germline V gene encodes CDR1 MNHEY and CDR2 SMNVEV (reference sequence). CDR3 nucleotide sequence: TGTGCCAGCAGTTTGCGTTGGGGCGCCTACGAGCAGTACTTC. It is translated as CASSLRWGAYEQYF.

The chain links TRBV5-1 to TRBJ2-7; D remains ambiguous. Germline loops: CDR1 SGHRS, CDR2 YFSETQ. Trimming took off 0 bases at V and 5 bases at J, with 12 bases between the two ends. The CDR3 loop spans 14 amino acids. The CDR3 DNA sequence: TGCGCCAGCAGCTTGGGCTTAGTCACCCACGAGCAGTACTTC. Amino acid sequence: CASSLGLVTHEQYF.

With respect to this clone: One end of the junction does not line up with germline, which may come from a read error. V gene TRBV7-7 combines with J gene TRBJ2-3; D possibly corresponds to TRBD2 (5 bases). CDR3 size: 14 residues. The germline gives CDR1 SSHAT, CDR2 FNYEAQ (reference sequence). The CDR3 sequence is CASSLNGVTDTQYF. CDR3 DNA: TGTGCTAGCAGCCTCAACGGGGTCACAGATACGCAGTATTTT. Combining the CDR3 with reference TRBV7-7 and TRBJ2-3 gives the whole variable domain GAGVSQSPRYKVTKRGQDVTLRCDPISSHATLYWYQQALGQGPEFLTYFNYEAQPDKSGLPSDRFSAERPEGSISTLTIQRTEQRDSAMYRCASSLNGVTDTQYFGPGTRLTVL.

This chain links TRBV7-2 with TRBJ2-1; D is unclear. The CDR3 totals 13 residues. With 5 bases removed from V and 3 bases from J, the gap between germline ends came to 8 bases. The germline V gene has CDR1 SGHTA and CDR2 FQGNSA. In DNA, the CDR3 is TGTGCCAGCAGCGACACCTACTACAATGAGCAGTTCTTC. Encoded protein: CASSDTYYNEQFF.

This sequence joins TRBV6-5 and TRBJ2-3; D may be TRBD2 (6 bases). The CDR3 is 15 residues long. CDR1 and CDR2 from the germline V gene are MNHEY and SVGAGI. V was trimmed by 6 bases and J by 1 base, leaving 14 bases between them. CDR3 protein: CASSRTIARTDTQYF. CDR3 sequence (DNA): TGTGCCAGCAGCCGGACTATCGCCCGCACAGATACGCAGTATTTT.

The V call is TRBV25-1, the J call TRBJ2-7; 11 bases agree with TRBD1. Trimming removed 2 bases from V and 7 bases from J; junction bases left unmatched: 4. Germline values: CDR1 MGHDK, CDR2 SYGVNS. This CDR3 contains 14 residues. CDR3 sequence reads: CASSEPGTGGEQYF. As DNA, the CDR3 is TGTGCCAGCAGTGAACCTGGGACAGGGGGTGAGCAGTACTTC.

The chain employs TRBV19 and TRBJ1-3; maybe TRBD1 (5 bases). Germline-derived CDR1 and CDR2 are LNHDA and SQIVND (reference sequence). The CDR3 runs to 13 residues. The ends were cut back, 5 bases at V and 1 base at J, with 6 bases in the middle. CDR3 sequence: CASSRQSGNTIYF. CDR3 DNA: TGTGCCAGTAGTCGACAGTCTGGAAACACCATATATTTT.

The chain is built from TRBV6-1 and TRBJ2-3, with TRBD2 as a possible D gene (5 bases). V was cut by 3 bases and J by 7 bases, with 11 bases left in between. Germline V CDR1 and CDR2: MNHNS, SASEGT. CDR3 length: 13 amino acids. CDR3 coding DNA: TGTGCCAGCAGTGACGCCCCGGGATATACGCAGTATTTT. Protein sequence: CASSDAPGYTQYF.

The rearrangement links TRBV10-3 to TRBJ1-2; 8 positions agree with TRBD1. This CDR3 is built from 17 residues. CDR1 ENHRY and CDR2 SYGVKD come from the germline V gene. Trimming removed 3 bases from V and 3 bases from J; junction bases left unmatched: 12. This CDR3 is CAISDHGQGGSDYGYTF. The CDR3 DNA reads as TGTGCCATCAGTGACCACGGACAGGGAGGAAGTGACTATGGCTACACCTTC.